This TCR beta chain was profiled in a study of regulatory T cells in long-lasting Graves disease. General study points: The small sample size may have reduced accuracy. Persistent disease showed a preference for TRBV28, TRBJ1-2 and TRBJ2-5. Persistent patients shared more public clonotypes (approximately 2,900) than new patients (more than 900).

V dropped 5 bases and J dropped 6; count of bases not matched to a gene: 8. The length of the CDR3 is 16 residues. Building of the TCR beta libraries involved iRepertoire HTBI primers and Arm-PCR of CDR3 regions. TCRdb ran MiXCR on the multiplex PCR reads and lists one entry per CDR3 protein. The sample consists of roughly 490,000 distinct CDR3 sequences, less than 25% of them appearing once. Described time point: persistent/refractory GD, antithyroid drugs over 5 years with positive TRAb. Scientists built the TCR library using RNA that was extracted from PBMCs. Graves' disease diagnoses used American Thyroid Association guidelines. On this clonotype: What it binds is unknown.

This sequence joins TRBV12-3 or TRBV12-4 and TRBJ2-2, with 11 bases lining up with TRBD1. Sequenced here: peripheral blood mononuclear cells (PBMCs), sampled when the disease was refractory, from a patient treated with antithyroid drugs. This TCR was sampled from a female donor with Graves disease. The CDR3 loop reads CASSLLDRGLSGELFF. Here the CDR3 DNA reads TGTGCCAGCAGTCTACTGGACAGGGGGCTCTCCGGGGAGCTGTTTTTT.